This T cell receptor beta chain emerged from a study of blood T cell repertoires in COVID-19. Study context: The origin of the acute and convalescent COVID-19 samples was the United States, Italy and Spain. Sources were T cells, B-cell-depleted T cells, or PBMCs; the material itself was cDNA or gDNA.

Authors' analysis steps: Reference gene primer amplification gave nucleated cell count estimates. Generated by immunoSEQ multiplex PCR, the TCRdb table keeps only in-frame clones and is missing some. The V and J calls and clone size were taken over from that table, and D and trimming were inferred from the DNA. The sample shows 110,000 to 150,000 clones, about 80% of them seen only once. The V and J ends lost 2 bases and 7 bases respectively, with 12 bases between them. This CDR3 spans 15 amino acids. Per the germline V gene, CDR1 is SNHLY and CDR2 is FYNNEI. This TCR was sampled from a human donor in a cohort sampled during active COVID-19. The material sequenced was peripheral blood. This chain joins TRBV2 and TRBJ1-6; D may be TRBD1 (5 bases). Here the CDR3 reads CASSERTLENSPLHF. The CDR3 DNA reads TGTGCCAGCAGTGAAAGGACACTTGAAAATTCACCCCTCCACTTT.